A single sample is the source of the 13 T cell receptor beta chains below, sequenced in a study of Ad26.COV2.S vaccination and SARS-CoV-2 variants. This sample's treatment: some 20 received Ad26.COV2.S at low or high dose, single or two shots; several received placebo; per-sample allocation not given. Sampling took place 63 days after the first vaccine or placebo injection. Profiled with immunoSEQ multiplex PCR; TCRdb holds only in-frame clones, not every one. This table has roughly 500,000 clones, roughly 89% appearing once. The sample in question was peripheral blood, obtained in a trial of Ad26.COV2.S vaccine versus placebo. Every receptor here comes from a person between 18 and 60 years old who received the Ad26.COV2.S COVID-19 vaccine or a placebo.

The chain couples TRBV28 to TRBJ1-4, with 7 bases matching TRBD1. Unmatched junction bases numbered 10, after V lost 0 bases and J lost 6 bases. Germline V lookup: CDR1 MDHEN, CDR2 SYDVKM. The CDR3 sequence is 17 residues long. The CDR3 coding sequence is TGTGCCAGCAGTTTATGGTGGAAGGGCAGGGGGGATGAAAAACTGTTTTTT. Protein product: CASSLWWKGRGDEKLFF.

This chain uses TRBV6-5 with TRBJ2-7; no reliable D call. The CDR3 sequence is 13 residues long. Per the germline V gene, CDR1 is MNHEY and CDR2 is SVGAGI. V was shortened by 6 bases and J by 3 bases, with 12 bases between the two germline ends. CDR3 loop: CASSRTLSYEQYF. In DNA, the CDR3 is TGTGCCAGCAGCCGAACCCTGAGCTACGAGCAGTACTTC.

As for this clone: Other DNA sequences in the sample encode the same CDR3. The chain joins TRBV7-9 to TRBJ1-6, with TRBD1 matching over 7 bases. CDR1 is SEHNR, CDR2 FQNEAQ, per germline (reference sequence). The CDR3 contains 14 residues. The junction had 1 base not matched to a gene; V was cut back by 1 base and J by 7 bases. CDR3 residues: CASSLGRGNSPLHF. The CDR3 region has the DNA TGTGCCAGCAGCTTAGGCAGGGGGAATTCACCCCTCCACTTT.

This clone appeared a single time. This rearrangement joins TRBV4-1 to TRBJ2-5; no clear D gene. Trimming left V 1 base short and J 5 bases short, with 8 bases between. This CDR3 region has 13 residues. The germline gives CDR1 MGHRA, CDR2 YSYEKL. CDR3 nucleotides: TGCGCCAGCAGCCAAGCCGTGACCGAGACCCAGTACTTC. Its translation: CASSQAVTETQYF.

The gene calls are TRBV30 and TRBJ1-2; 8 nucleotides line up with TRBD1. Germline V gene sequence: CDR1 GTSNPN, CDR2 SVGIG (reference sequence). CDR3 length equals 11 residues. The trim removed 7 bases at V and 8 bases at J, leaving 6 bases unmatched. For the CDR3, the DNA is TGTGCCTACGGGACAGGATTGGGCTACACCTTC. Its translation: CAYGTGLGYTF.

The chain links TRBV9 to TRBJ2-3; TRBD2 matches at 8 bases. The CDR3 contains 15 residues. The germline V gene encodes CDR1 SGDLS and CDR2 YYNGEE. V dropped 4 bases and J dropped 3; count of bases not matched to a gene: 7. The CDR3 here is CASSLRRGRTDTQYF. CDR3 sequence (DNA): TGTGCCAGCAGCCTCCGGCGCGGGAGGACAGATACGCAGTATTTT.

About this clone itself: Other DNA sequences in the same sample also yield this CDR3. The chain is built from TRBV18 and TRBJ1-1; 7 bases are a match to TRBD1. J was trimmed by 0 bases and V by 3 bases; bases with no gene match: 1. Per germline, CDR1 KGHSH and CDR2 LQKENI. The CDR3 runs 14 residues. For the CDR3, the DNA is TGTGCCAGCTCACCGGGACAGTTGAACACTGAAGCTTTCTTT. Translated: CASSPGQLNTEAFF.

The CDR3: CASSYYRDREYTF. As DNA, the CDR3 is TGTGCCAGCAGCTATTACCGGGACAGGGAGTACACCTTC. The chain recombines TRBV7-6 with TRBJ1-2, with 9 bases that match TRBD1. Germline CDR1 reads SGHVS; CDR2 reads FNYEAQ. The CDR3 spans 13 residues. Trimming cost V 4 bases and J 11 bases; bases outside gene matches: 8.

This clone was picked up one time. The chain recombines TRBV19 with TRBJ2-7; 13 bases are shared with TRBD2. The CDR3 extends over 15 amino acids. Germline V gene sequence: CDR1 LNHDA, CDR2 SQIVND (reference sequence). V shed 5 bases and J 0 bases; nucleotides not matched to a gene: 1. The CDR3 spells CASSRTSGSSYEQYF. CDR3 DNA sequence: TGTGCCAGTAGTCGGACTAGCGGGAGCTCCTACGAGCAGTACTTC.

This chain uses TRBV6-6 with TRBJ2-1; TRBD2 agrees at 16 bases. This CDR3 has 15 amino acids. Germline V gene sequence: CDR1 MNHNY, CDR2 SVGAGI (reference sequence). V shed 6 bases and J 7 bases; nucleotides not matched to a gene: 3. The CDR3 loop is CASRRGLAGGNEQFF. The CDR3 DNA is TGTGCCAGCAGACGGGGACTAGCGGGAGGGAATGAGCAGTTCTTC.

This clone showed up just once. The chain carries TRBV18 and TRBJ1-3, with 7 bases identical to TRBD1. Germline CDR1 reads KGHSH; CDR2 reads LQKENI. The CDR3 has 16 amino acids. V lost 3 bases and J lost 0; bases outside the gene matches: 5. CDR3 sequence (DNA): TGTGCCAGCTCACCGACAGGGATCAACTCTGGAAACACCATATATTTT. It encodes CASSPTGINSGNTIYF.

V is TRBV25-1 and J is TRBJ2-7; perhaps TRBD1 as D (6 bases). Germline-derived CDR1 and CDR2 are MGHDK and SYGVNS. The ends were cut back, 3 bases at V and 4 bases at J, with 10 bases in the middle. The CDR3 has 13 residues. CDR3 loop: CASSDWGRYEQYF. In DNA form, the CDR3 reads TGTGCCAGCAGTGACTGGGGGCGGTACGAGCAGTACTTC.

This clone occurred a few times. J is TRBJ1-5 and V is TRBV28, with a weak D call TRBD1 (6 bases). Germline-derived CDR1 and CDR2 are MDHEN and SYDVKM. Trimming stripped 7 bases from V and 7 bases from J, with 17 bases between. CDR3 length equals 14 residues. The DNA of the CDR3 is TGTGCCAGCAAGGCGGGGGGCGCGGTCCAGCCCCAGCATTTT. Amino acids: CASKAGGAVQPQHF.